The entry below gives a single TCR beta chain sequence along with its context. Its specificity is not known. Trimming took 2 bases from V and 4 from J, leaving 16 bases between them. CDR1 is MNHEY, CDR2 SVGAGI, per germline. The CDR3 totals 16 residues. This sample was taken from a study of Ad26.COV2.S vaccination and SARS-CoV-2 variants. Study observations and caveats: Placebo recipients and vaccine recipients were similar in non-spike TCR breadth.

The sample's treatment: around 19 received Ad26.COV2.S at low or high dose, single or two shots; a few received placebo; per-sample allocation not given. Sampling occurred on day 63 after the first vaccine or placebo injection. Aged 18-55 years, donor was enrolled in Boston around 2020. Some clones are missing from TCRdb's copy, which holds only in-frame ones; the method was immunoSEQ multiplex PCR. The sample lists hundreds of thousands of clones, around 89% occurring once. The chain combines TRBV6-5 with TRBJ2-3, with D tentatively TRBD1 or TRBD2 (5 bases each). This TCR derives from a person aged 18-65 years who received the Ad26.COV2.S COVID-19 vaccine or a placebo. Sequenced material: peripheral blood, taken in a trial of Ad26.COV2.S vaccine versus placebo. In nucleotides, the CDR3 is TGTGCCAGCAGTTACCTCCAGGGCCGGGGCGCAGATACGCAGTATTTT. Its translation: CASSYLQGRGADTQYF.